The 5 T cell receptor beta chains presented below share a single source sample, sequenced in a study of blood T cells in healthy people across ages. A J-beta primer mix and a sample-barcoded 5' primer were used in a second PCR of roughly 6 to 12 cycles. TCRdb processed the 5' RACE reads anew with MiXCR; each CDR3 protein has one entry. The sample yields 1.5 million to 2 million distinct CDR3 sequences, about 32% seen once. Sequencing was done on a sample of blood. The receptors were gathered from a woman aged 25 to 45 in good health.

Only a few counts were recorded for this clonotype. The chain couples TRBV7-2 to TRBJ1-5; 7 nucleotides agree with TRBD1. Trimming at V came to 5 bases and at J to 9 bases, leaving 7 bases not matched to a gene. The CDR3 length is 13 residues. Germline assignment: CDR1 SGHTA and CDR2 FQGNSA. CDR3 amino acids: CASSPTGTAPQHF. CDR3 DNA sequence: TGTGCCAGCAGCCCCACCGGGACAGCGCCCCAGCATTTT. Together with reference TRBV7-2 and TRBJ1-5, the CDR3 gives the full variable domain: GAGVSQSPSNKVTEKGKDVELRCDPISGHTALYWYRQSLGQGLEFLIYFQGNSAPDKSGLPSDRFSAERTGGSVSTLTIQRTQQEDSAVYLCASSPTGTAPQHFGDGTRLSIL.

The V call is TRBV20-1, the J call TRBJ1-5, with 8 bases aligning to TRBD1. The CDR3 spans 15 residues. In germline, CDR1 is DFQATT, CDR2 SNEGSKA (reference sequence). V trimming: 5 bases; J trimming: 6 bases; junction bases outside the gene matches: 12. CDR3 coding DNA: TGCAGTGCTGGAGGGTCGGACAGGGTAGCTCAGCCCCAGCATTTT. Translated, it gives CSAGGSDRVAQPQHF.

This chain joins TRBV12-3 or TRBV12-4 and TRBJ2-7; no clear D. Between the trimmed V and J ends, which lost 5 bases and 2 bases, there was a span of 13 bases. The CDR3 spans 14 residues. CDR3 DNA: TGTGCCAGCAGTAACGGCGCCAGGCCCTACGAGCAGTACTTC. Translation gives CASSNGARPYEQYF.

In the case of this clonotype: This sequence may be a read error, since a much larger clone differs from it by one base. CDR3: CASSRTMDEQCF. The CDR3 nucleotides read TGTGCCAGCAGCAGGACAATGGACGAGCAGTGCTTC. V and J are TRBV7-9 and TRBJ2-7; tentatively, D is TRBD1 (5 bases). CDR1 is SEHNR and CDR2 is FQNEAQ in the germline V gene (reference sequence). This CDR3 comprises 12 residues.

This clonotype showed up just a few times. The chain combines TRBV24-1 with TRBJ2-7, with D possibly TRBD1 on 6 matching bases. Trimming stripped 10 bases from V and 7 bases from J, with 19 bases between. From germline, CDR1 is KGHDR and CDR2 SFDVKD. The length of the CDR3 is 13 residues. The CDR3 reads CATRGTAGQEQYF. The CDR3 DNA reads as TGTGCCACGAGGGGGACGGCGGGTCAGGAGCAGTACTTC.